This TCR beta chain was documented in a study of CD8 T cells in Susac syndrome. Negative isolation was applied to CD8+ and CD4+ T cells, and FACS enrichment was applied to TEMRA cells. The germline V gene has CDR1 SEHNR and CDR2 FQNEAQ (reference sequence). The V and J ends lost 1 base and 7 bases respectively, with 10 bases between them. The CDR3 is made up of 13 amino acids. Study outcomes and limitations: The study recognized that its TCR sequencing and HLA analysis covered a relatively small number of individuals.

Reverse transcription of roughly 0.45 to 1 ug RNA was carried out with random hexamers. Coverage of TCR beta CDR3 amplification by immunoSEQ multiplex PCR extended to 54 Vbeta and 13 Jbeta. MiXCR, applied by TCRdb to the immunoSEQ multiplex PCR reads, yields one record per CDR3 protein. The profile shows around 140,000 distinct CDR3 sequences, approximately 94% of them singletons. Comment on this clonotype: Its antigen remains unidentified.

The material sequenced was CD4+ T cells from PBMCs. The chain couples TRBV7-9 to TRBJ2-5, with D perhaps TRBD1 (6 bases). The source of this sequence is a human donor in good health. Here the CDR3 reads CASSLEARGTQYF. In DNA, the CDR3 is TGTGCCAGCAGCTTAGAGGCCAGGGGGACCCAGTACTTC.